This T cell receptor (beta chain) comes out of a study of early T cells in non-severe SARS-CoV-2 infection. The V gene's germline CDR1 is ENHRY and CDR2 SYGVKD. The CDR3 is made up of 12 amino acids. Trimming pared 6 bases from V and 0 bases from J, leaving 2 bases between. TCRdb re-called the 5' RACE reads with MiXCR, one entry per CDR3 protein. The sample consists of about 60,000 distinct CDR3 sequences, roughly 13% of them appearing once. The chain has TRBV10-3 and TRBJ1-4; D is unresolved. This clonotype originated in an adult who was a healthcare worker with PCR-confirmed SARS-CoV-2 infection or an uninfected control (not recorded which). Sequenced: whole blood. The chain's CDR3 is CAIRATNEKLFF. The CDR3 nucleotides are TGTGCCATCAGGGCAACTAATGAAAAACTGTTTTTT.